Listed below are T cell receptor beta chains from one sample, sequenced in a study of blood T cell repertoires in COVID-19. TCRdb's copy holds only in-frame clones and misses some; the assay was immunoSEQ multiplex PCR. The sample carries 100,000 or so clones, about two thirds recorded once. Sequences were obtained from peripheral blood. The receptor set was obtained from an elderly woman with acute or convalescent COVID-19. Both conserved end residues are part of each CDR3. A D gene is named only where the DNA matches it firmly. The listing skips clone size in some rows; elsewhere it reads once, few, many or a size class.

TRBV7-6	-	-	TRBJ2-3	CASSAGQRADTQYF	TGTGCCAGCAGCGCCGGACAGAGGGCAGATACGCAGTATTTT
TRBV27	TRBD1	few	TRBJ1-1	CASSFTGGVEAFF	TGTGCCAGCAGTTTCACAGGGGGTGTTGAAGCTTTCTTT
TRBV15	TRBD1	few	TRBJ1-2	CATSRDQEGAQSGYTF	TGTGCCACCAGCAGAGATCAAGAGGGGGCGCAGAGTGGCTACACCTTC
TRBV4-2	-	once	TRBJ2-2	CASSQRGPITPGELFF	TGTGCCAGCAGCCAGCGGGGGCCTATTACCCCCGGGGAGCTGTTTTTT
TRBV7-2	-	-	TRBJ1-1	CASSPPTGQGTEAFF	TGTGCCAGCAGCCCGCCAACGGGGCAGGGGACTGAAGCTTTCTTT
TRBV13	TRBD1	few	TRBJ2-1	CASSLGGQGMGEQFF	TGTGCCAGCAGCTTAGGGGGACAGGGGATGGGTGAGCAGTTCTTC
TRBV12-3/TRBV12-4	-	-	TRBJ1-1	CASSLVMNTEAFF	TGTGCCAGCAGTTTAGTCATGAACACTGAAGCTTTCTTT
TRBV10-3	TRBD1	-	TRBJ1-4	CASSDRKEEKLFF	TGTGCCTCCTCGGACAGGAAAGAAGAAAAACTGTTTTTT
TRBV5-6	TRBD1	-	TRBJ1-1	CASTRQGGTEAFF	TGTGCCAGCACCAGACAGGGTGGAACTGAAGCTTTCTTT
TRBV5-1	-	-	TRBJ2-6	CASSRDSLNVLTF	TGCGCCAGCAGCCGTGACTCACTCAACGTCCTGACTTTC
TRBV5-6	-	-	TRBJ1-2	CASSLLSGIGYTF	TGTGCCAGCAGCCTTCTGTCCGGGATTGGCTACACCTTC
TRBV9	-	-	TRBJ2-3	CASSVVWGADTQYF	TGTGCCAGCAGCGTAGTCTGGGGGGCAGATACGCAGTATTTT
TRBV19	-	-	TRBJ1-5	CASSIRVDNQPQHF	TGTGCCAGTAGTATTCGGGTAGATAATCAGCCCCAGCATTTT
TRBV3-1/TRBV3-2	-	-	TRBJ2-2	CASSSPGELFF	TGTGCCAGCAGCTCTCCGGGGGAGCTGTTTTTT
TRBV7-9	-	-	TRBJ1-2	CASSSTDDYGYTF	TGTGCCAGCAGCTCGACAGACGACTATGGCTACACCTTC
TRBV2	-	-	TRBJ1-1	CASSEYLNTEAFF	TGTGCCAGCAGTGAATATCTGAACACTGAAGCTTTCTTT
TRBV12-3/TRBV12-4	-	-	TRBJ1-2	CASSFSLSGYTF	TGTGCCAGCAGTTTCAGTTTAAGTGGCTACACCTTC
TRBV23-1	-	many	TRBJ2-5	CASAKAGGRETQYF	TGCGCCAGCGCCAAGGCCGGGGGGCGAGAGACCCAGTACTTC
TRBV4-1	TRBD2	-	TRBJ2-1	CASSQPREGPYNEQFF	TGCGCCAGCAGCCAACCCCGGGAGGGGCCCTACAATGAGCAGTTCTTC
TRBV4-3	-	once	TRBJ1-2	CASSRTSANYGYTF	TGCGCCAGCTCCCGGACATCCGCTAACTATGGCTACACCTTC
TRBV9	-	few	TRBJ2-3	CASSRFGTSTDTQYF	TGTGCCAGCAGCCGGTTCGGGACAAGCACAGATACGCAGTATTTT
TRBV19	TRBD1	few	TRBJ1-2	CASSRQQGADGYTF	TGTGCCAGTAGTAGACAACAGGGGGCTGATGGCTACACCTTC
TRBV29-1	-	once	TRBJ2-5	CSVELPNLQETQYF	TGCAGCGTTGAACTGCCCAACCTACAAGAGACCCAGTACTTC
TRBV9	-	-	TRBJ1-1	CASSVDGTTGTEAFF	TGTGCCAGCAGCGTAGACGGAACGACGGGCACTGAAGCTTTCTTT
TRBV5-1	-	-	TRBJ2-7	CASRGQGYEQYF	TGCGCCAGCAGAGGCCAGGGCTACGAGCAGTACTTC
TRBV5-1	TRBD1	-	TRBJ1-2	CASTLDRQDYGYTF	TGCGCCAGCACCCTGGACAGGCAAGACTATGGCTACACCTTC
TRBV6-5	-	-	TRBJ1-1	CASRADSLTVAFF	TGTGCCAGCAGGGCAGACTCTTTGACGGTCGCTTTCTTT
TRBV6-2/TRBV6-3	-	-	TRBJ1-5	CASSGQFNQPQHF	TGTGCCAGCAGTGGGCAGTTTAATCAGCCCCAGCATTTT
TRBV19	TRBD1	-	TRBJ1-2	CASSPPGQGILSYGYTF	TGTGCCAGTAGTCCGCCGGGACAGGGGATCCTTTCCTATGGCTACACCTTC
TRBV7-2	TRBD2	-	TRBJ2-2	CASSFRLAGGLVGELFF	TGTGCCAGCAGCTTCAGACTAGCGGGGGGACTCGTAGGGGAGCTGTTTTTT
TRBV6-2/TRBV6-3	TRBD1	-	TRBJ1-1	CASSKQGAGTEAFF	TGTGCCAGCAGCAAACAGGGGGCAGGCACTGAAGCTTTCTTT
TRBV18	-	few	TRBJ1-1	CASSPLEGGNTEAFF	TGTGCCAGCTCACCATTGGAGGGAGGGAACACTGAAGCTTTCTTT
TRBV7-2	-	-	TRBJ1-1	CASSLGPGDTEAFF	TGTGCCAGCAGCTTAGGGCCCGGGGACACTGAAGCTTTCTTT
TRBV18	-	-	TRBJ1-1	CASSPQDSSNTEAFF	TGTGCCAGCTCACCACAGGACAGCTCGAACACTGAAGCTTTCTTT
TRBV2	-	once	TRBJ1-2	CASRWGGGGYTF	TGTGCCAGCAGATGGGGGGGCGGTGGCTACACCTTC
TRBV5-1	TRBD1	once	TRBJ2-5	CASSATGAGETQYF	TGCGCCAGCAGCGCGACAGGGGCGGGAGAGACCCAGTACTTC
TRBV5-4	-	-	TRBJ1-2	CASSLTQDYGYTF	TGTGCCAGCAGCTTGACACAAGACTATGGCTACACCTTC
TRBV6-5	TRBD1	-	TRBJ1-5	CASRPGTGGRPQHF	TGTGCCAGCAGGCCCGGGACAGGGGGTAGGCCCCAGCATTTT
TRBV6-2/TRBV6-3	-	-	TRBJ1-1	CASSRDSYTEAFF	TGTGCCAGCAGCCGCGACAGCTACACTGAAGCTTTCTTT
TRBV24-1	-	-	TRBJ2-3	CATSDQFSTDTQYF	TGTGCCACCAGTGATCAGTTTAGCACAGATACGCAGTATTTT
TRBV12-5	-	-	TRBJ2-1	CASGSLGGGRYNEQFF	TGTGCTAGTGGTTCCCTTGGGGGCGGTAGGTACAATGAGCAGTTCTTC
TRBV6-5	TRBD1	-	TRBJ1-6	CASTNRGYNSPLHF	TGTGCCAGCACCAACAGGGGCTATAATTCACCCCTCCACTTT
TRBV3-1/TRBV3-2	TRBD2	-	TRBJ2-1	CASSQGVAGGPGNEQFF	TGTGCCAGCAGCCAAGGTGTAGCGGGGGGGCCTGGGAATGAGCAGTTCTTC
TRBV7-6	TRBD1	few	TRBJ1-4	CASSPGTGEGEKLFF	TGTGCCAGCAGCCCCGGGACAGGGGAGGGTGAAAAACTGTTTTTT
TRBV7-2	-	-	TRBJ2-2	CASSLAGQGRSLYTGELFF	TGTGCCAGCAGCTTAGCGGGACAAGGGCGTTCTCTCTACACCGGGGAGCTGTTTTTT
TRBV24-1	TRBD1	few	TRBJ1-2	CATSDLRTGINYGYTF	TGTGCCACCAGTGATTTGAGGACAGGCATAAACTATGGCTACACCTTC
TRBV30	TRBD1	-	TRBJ1-6	CAFTGTGFSPLHF	TGTGCATTTACCGGGACAGGGTTTTCACCCCTCCACTTT
TRBV19	TRBD2	-	TRBJ2-1	CASSIATLSGDPEQFF	TGTGCCAGTAGTATAGCCACCCTTAGCGGGGACCCTGAGCAGTTCTTC
TRBV5-6	TRBD2	few	TRBJ2-7	CASSLYSGGAYEQYF	TGTGCCAGCAGCTTGTATAGCGGGGGGGCCTACGAGCAGTACTTC
TRBV20-1	-	few	TRBJ2-1	CSASSDLNEQFF	TGCAGTGCTAGTTCAGACTTGAATGAGCAGTTCTTC